This note documents a single T cell receptor (beta chain) sequence. The CDR3 is made up of 13 amino acids. Trimming shortened V by 7 bases and J by 0 bases, and 9 bases separated the two germline ends. Germline CDR1 reads SNHLY; CDR2 reads FYNNEI. Per the study methods: Estimates of nucleated cell counts were drawn from the amplification of reference gene primers. Data came from immunoSEQ multiplex PCR; TCRdb stores just in-frame clones and leaves some out. V and J calls and clone size are given by that table; D and trimming were obtained from the DNA. The sample yields tens of thousands of clones, around 83% seen once. These data are taken from a study of blood T cell repertoires in COVID-19. Study background: The analysed material was cDNA or gDNA that came from T cells, B-cell-depleted T cells, or PBMCs.

The rearrangement uses TRBV2 and TRBJ1-1; tentative D call: TRBD1 (5 bases). The source is a human donor in a cohort sampled during active COVID-19. The sample comprised peripheral blood. CDR3 DNA sequence: TGTGCCAGCATCGGGGGAGTGAACACTGAAGCTTTCTTT. It translates to CASIGGVNTEAFF. Looking up the rest from reference TRBV2 and TRBJ1-1 gives the full variable domain: EPEVTQTPSHQVTQMGQEVILRCVPISNHLYFYWYRQILGQKVEFLVSFYNNEISEKSEIFDDQFSVERPDGSNFTLKIRSTKLEDSAMYFCASIGGVNTEAFFGQGTRLTVV.